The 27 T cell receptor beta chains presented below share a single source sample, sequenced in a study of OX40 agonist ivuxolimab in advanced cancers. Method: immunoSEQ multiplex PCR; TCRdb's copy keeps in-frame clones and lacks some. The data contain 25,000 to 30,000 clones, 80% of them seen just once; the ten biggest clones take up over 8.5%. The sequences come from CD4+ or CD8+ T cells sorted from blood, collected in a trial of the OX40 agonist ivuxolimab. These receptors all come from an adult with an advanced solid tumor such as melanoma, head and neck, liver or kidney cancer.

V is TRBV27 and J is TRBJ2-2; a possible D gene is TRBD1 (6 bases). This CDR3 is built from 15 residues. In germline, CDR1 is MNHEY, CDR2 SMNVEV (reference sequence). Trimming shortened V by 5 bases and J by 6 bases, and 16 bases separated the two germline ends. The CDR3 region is CASSPRQVVAGELFF. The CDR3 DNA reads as TGTGCCAGCAGTCCCCGACAGGTTGTAGCCGGGGAGCTGTTTTTT.

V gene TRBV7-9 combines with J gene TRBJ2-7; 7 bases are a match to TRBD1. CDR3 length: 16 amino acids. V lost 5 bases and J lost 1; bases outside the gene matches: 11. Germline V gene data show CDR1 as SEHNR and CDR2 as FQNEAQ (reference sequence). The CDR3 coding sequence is TGTGCCAGCAGCCCCCGACAGGGTCTTAAGTCCTACGAGCAGTACTTC. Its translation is CASSPRQGLKSYEQYF.

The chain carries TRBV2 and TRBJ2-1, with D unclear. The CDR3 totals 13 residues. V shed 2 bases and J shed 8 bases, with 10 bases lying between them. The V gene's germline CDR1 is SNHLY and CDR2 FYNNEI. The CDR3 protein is CASSENLGYEQFF. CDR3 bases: TGTGCCAGCAGTGAAAACCTTGGGTATGAGCAGTTCTTC.

Written as DNA, the CDR3 is TGTGCCAGCAGCCCCGCAGGAACTAGCACAGATACGCAGTATTTT. Amino acid sequence: CASSPAGTSTDTQYF. The chain couples TRBV7-6 to TRBJ2-3; D is unresolved. Looked up from germline, CDR1 is SGHVS and CDR2 is FNYEAQ. The CDR3 is made up of 15 amino acids. V shed 5 bases and J shed 0 bases, with 12 bases lying between them.

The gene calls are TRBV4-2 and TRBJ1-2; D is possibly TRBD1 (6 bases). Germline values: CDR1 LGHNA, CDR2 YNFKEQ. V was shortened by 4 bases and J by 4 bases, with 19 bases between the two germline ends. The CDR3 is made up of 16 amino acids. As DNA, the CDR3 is TGTGCCAGCAGCCTGGGGGACAACCCGATTGGCTATGGCTACACCTTC. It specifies CASSLGDNPIGYGYTF.

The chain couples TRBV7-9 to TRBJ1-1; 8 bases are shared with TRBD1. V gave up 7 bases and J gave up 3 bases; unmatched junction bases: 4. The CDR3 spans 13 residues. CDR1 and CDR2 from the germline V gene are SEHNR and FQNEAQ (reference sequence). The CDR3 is CASTSDRDTEAFF. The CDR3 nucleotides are TGTGCCAGCACCTCGGACAGGGACACTGAAGCTTTCTTT.

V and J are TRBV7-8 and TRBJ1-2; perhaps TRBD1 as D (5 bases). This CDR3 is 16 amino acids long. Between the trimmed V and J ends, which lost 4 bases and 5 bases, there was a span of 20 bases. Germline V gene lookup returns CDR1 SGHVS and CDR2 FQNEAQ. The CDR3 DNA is TGTGCCAGCAGCTCCCGGGGCAGTCCAGCCGGGTATGGCTACACCTTC. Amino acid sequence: CASSSRGSPAGYGYTF.

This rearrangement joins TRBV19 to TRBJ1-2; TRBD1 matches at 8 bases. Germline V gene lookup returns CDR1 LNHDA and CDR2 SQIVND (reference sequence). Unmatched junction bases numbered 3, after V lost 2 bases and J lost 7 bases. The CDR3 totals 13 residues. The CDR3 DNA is TGTGCCAGTAGTATAACAGGGGGGGCTGGCTACACCTTC. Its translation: CASSITGGAGYTF. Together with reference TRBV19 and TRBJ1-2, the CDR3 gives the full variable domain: DGGITQSPKYLFRKEGQNVTLSCEQNLNHDAMYWYRQDPGQGLRLIYYSQIVNDFQKGDIAEGYSVSREKKESFPLTVTSAQKNPTAFYLCASSITGGAGYTFGSGTRLTVV.

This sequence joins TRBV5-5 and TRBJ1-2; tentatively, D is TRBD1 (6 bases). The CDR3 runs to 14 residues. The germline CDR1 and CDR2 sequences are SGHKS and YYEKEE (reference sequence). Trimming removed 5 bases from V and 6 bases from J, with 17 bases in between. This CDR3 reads CASSPPNRENGYTF. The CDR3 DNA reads TGTGCCAGCAGTCCTCCAAACAGGGAGAATGGCTACACCTTC. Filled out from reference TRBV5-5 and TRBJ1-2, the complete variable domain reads DAGVTQSPTHLIKTRGQQVTLRCSPISGHKSVSWYQQVLGQGPQFIFQYYEKEERGRGNFPDRFSARQFPNYSSELNVNALLLGDSALYLCASSPPNRENGYTFGSGTRLTVV.

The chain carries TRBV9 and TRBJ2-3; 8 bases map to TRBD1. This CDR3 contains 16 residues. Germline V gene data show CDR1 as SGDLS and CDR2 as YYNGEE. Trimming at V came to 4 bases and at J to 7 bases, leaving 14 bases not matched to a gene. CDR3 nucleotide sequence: TGTGCCAGCAGCAGGCAACCGGGACAGGTCTTGTATACGCAGTATTTT. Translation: CASSRQPGQVLYTQYF.

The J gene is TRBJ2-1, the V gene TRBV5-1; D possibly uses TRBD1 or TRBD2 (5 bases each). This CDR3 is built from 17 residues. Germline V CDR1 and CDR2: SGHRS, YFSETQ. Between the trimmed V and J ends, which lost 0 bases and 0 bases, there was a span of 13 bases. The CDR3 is CASSLATGPSSYNEQFF. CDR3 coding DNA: TGCGCCAGCAGCTTGGCCACGGGGCCGAGCTCCTACAATGAGCAGTTCTTC.

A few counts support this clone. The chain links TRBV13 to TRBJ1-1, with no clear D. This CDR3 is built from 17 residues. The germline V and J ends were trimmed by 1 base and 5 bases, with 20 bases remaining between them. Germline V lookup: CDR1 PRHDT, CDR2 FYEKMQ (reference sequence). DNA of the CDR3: TGTGCCAGCAGCTTAGCTGGGAATGCCCCCAGTGGGACTGAAGCTTTCTTT. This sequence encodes CASSLAGNAPSGTEAFF.

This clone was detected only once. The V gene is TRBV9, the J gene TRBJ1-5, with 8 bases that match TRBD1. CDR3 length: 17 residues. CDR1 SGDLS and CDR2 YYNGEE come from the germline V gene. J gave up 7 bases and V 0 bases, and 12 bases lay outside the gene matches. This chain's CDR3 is CASSVGQGPGREQPQHF. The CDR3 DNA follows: TGTGCCAGCAGCGTAGGACAGGGGCCTGGGAGAGAACAGCCCCAGCATTTT.

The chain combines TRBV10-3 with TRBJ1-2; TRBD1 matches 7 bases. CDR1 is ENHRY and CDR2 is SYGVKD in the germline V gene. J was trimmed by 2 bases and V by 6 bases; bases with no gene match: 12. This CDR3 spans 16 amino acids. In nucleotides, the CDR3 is TGTGCCATCAGACAACCAACCAGGGGGGAAAACTATGGCTACACCTTC. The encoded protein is CAIRQPTRGENYGYTF.

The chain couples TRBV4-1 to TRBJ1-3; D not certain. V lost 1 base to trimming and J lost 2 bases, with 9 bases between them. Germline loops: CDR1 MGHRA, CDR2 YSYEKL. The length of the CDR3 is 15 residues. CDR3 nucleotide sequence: TGCGCCAGCAGCCAAGGAGACAACGCTGGAAACACCATATATTTT. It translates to CASSQGDNAGNTIYF.

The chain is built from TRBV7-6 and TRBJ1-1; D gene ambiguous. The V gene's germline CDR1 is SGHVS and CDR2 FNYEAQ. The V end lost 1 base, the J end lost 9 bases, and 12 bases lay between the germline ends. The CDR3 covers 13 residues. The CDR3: CASSLDDGKKAFF. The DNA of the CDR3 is TGTGCCAGCAGCTTAGACGATGGCAAAAAAGCTTTCTTT.

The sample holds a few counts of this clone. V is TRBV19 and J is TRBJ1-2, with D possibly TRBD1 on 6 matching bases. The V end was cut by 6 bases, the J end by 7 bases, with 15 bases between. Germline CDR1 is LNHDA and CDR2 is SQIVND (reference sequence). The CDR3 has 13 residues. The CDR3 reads CASSPPGGLGYTF. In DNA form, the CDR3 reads TGTGCCAGTAGCCCCCCGGGGGGGCTTGGCTACACCTTC.

The CDR3 sequence is CASSPISREINEKLFF. The CDR3, as DNA: TGTGCCAGCAGCCCCATCTCCCGGGAGATTAATGAAAAACTGTTTTTT. The V and J genes are TRBV7-9 and TRBJ1-4; no clear D gene. The V gene's germline CDR1 is SEHNR and CDR2 FQNEAQ (reference sequence). V gave up 5 bases and J gave up 4 bases, with 17 bases separating them. The CDR3 is 16 residues long.

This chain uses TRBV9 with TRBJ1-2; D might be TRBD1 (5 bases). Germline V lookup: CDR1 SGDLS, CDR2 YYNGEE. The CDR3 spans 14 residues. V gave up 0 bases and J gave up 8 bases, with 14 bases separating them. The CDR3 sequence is CASSVGLGTPGYTF. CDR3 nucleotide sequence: TGTGCCAGCAGCGTAGGTCTGGGGACCCCAGGCTACACCTTC.

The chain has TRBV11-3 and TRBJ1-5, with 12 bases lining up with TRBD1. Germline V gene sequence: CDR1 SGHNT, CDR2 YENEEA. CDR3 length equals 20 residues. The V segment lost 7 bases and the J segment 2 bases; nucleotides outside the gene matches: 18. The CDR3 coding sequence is TGTGCCAGCAACCGAGACGCACCGGGACAGGGGGCGTGGGGCAATCAGCCCCAGCATTTT. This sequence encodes CASNRDAPGQGAWGNQPQHF.

CDR3 DNA: TGTGCCAGCAGTGTCGGAGGGAACCTCTCCTACGAGCAGTACTTC. Its protein is CASSVGGNLSYEQYF. The chain carries TRBV2 and TRBJ2-7; tentatively, D is TRBD2 (6 bases). Trimming removed 4 bases at V and 0 bases at J, with 13 bases between. Germline V gives CDR1 SNHLY, CDR2 FYNNEI. CDR3 size: 15 residues.

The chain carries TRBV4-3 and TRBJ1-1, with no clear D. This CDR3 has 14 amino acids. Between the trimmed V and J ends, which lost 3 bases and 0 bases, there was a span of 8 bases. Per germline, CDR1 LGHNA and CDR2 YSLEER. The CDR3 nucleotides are TGCGCCAGCAGCCACCGTAACTTGAACACTGAAGCTTTCTTT. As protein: CASSHRNLNTEAFF.

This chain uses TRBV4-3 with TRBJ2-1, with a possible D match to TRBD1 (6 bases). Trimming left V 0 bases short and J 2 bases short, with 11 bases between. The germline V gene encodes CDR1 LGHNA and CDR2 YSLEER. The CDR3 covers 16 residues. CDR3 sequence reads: CASSQDRTAPYNEQFF. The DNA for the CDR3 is TGCGCCAGCAGCCAAGATCGGACAGCTCCCTACAATGAGCAGTTCTTC.

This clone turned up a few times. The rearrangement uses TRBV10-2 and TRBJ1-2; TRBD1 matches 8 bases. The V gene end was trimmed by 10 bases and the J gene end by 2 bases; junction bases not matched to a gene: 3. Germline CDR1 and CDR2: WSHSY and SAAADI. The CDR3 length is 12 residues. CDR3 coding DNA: TGCGCCATCGACAGGGGCAACTATGGCTACACCTTC. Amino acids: CAIDRGNYGYTF.

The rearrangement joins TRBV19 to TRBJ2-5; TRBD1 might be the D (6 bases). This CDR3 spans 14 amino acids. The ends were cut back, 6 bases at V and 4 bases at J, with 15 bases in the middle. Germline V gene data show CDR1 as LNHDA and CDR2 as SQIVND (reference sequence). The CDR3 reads CASRPPGVGETQYF. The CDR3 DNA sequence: TGTGCCAGTAGACCCCCAGGGGTCGGAGAGACCCAGTACTTC.

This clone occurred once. CDR3 nucleotides: TGTGCCAGCACCCTAACACCATCCTACGAGCAGTACTTC. Translation gives CASTLTPSYEQYF. V and J are TRBV6-6 and TRBJ2-7; D call uncertain. The germline CDR1 and CDR2 sequences are MNHNY and SVGAGI (reference sequence). This CDR3 contains 13 residues. The V end lost 7 bases, the J end lost 1 base, and 11 bases lay between the germline ends.

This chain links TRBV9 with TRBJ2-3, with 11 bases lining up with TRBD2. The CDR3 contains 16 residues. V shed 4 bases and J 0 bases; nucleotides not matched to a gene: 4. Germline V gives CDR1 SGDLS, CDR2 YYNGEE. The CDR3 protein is CASSSPSGGSTDTQYF. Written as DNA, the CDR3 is TGTGCCAGCAGCTCCCCTAGCGGGGGGAGCACAGATACGCAGTATTTT.